This T cell receptor beta chain was identified during a study of T cell changes during pregnancy in multiple sclerosis. Assay: immunoSEQ multiplex PCR; the TCRdb copy retains only in-frame clones and omits some. The data contain about 18,000 clones, 80% to 85% of them singletons. This clone came up a few times. This CDR3 contains 13 residues. Germline V gene data show CDR1 as MNHEY and CDR2 as SMNVEV (reference sequence). V shed 6 bases and J shed 10 bases, with 13 bases lying between them. This chain uses TRBV27 with TRBJ1-6; D gene uncertain. This specimen consisted of CD8+ T cells from peripheral blood mononuclear cells, obtained in the third trimester of pregnancy. This receptor was obtained from a female donor in good health, enrolled as a control in a pregnancy study. The CDR3 DNA follows: TGTGCCAGCAGCCGCGGAAGAAGCTCACCCCTCCACTTT. Its protein is CASSRGRSSPLHF.